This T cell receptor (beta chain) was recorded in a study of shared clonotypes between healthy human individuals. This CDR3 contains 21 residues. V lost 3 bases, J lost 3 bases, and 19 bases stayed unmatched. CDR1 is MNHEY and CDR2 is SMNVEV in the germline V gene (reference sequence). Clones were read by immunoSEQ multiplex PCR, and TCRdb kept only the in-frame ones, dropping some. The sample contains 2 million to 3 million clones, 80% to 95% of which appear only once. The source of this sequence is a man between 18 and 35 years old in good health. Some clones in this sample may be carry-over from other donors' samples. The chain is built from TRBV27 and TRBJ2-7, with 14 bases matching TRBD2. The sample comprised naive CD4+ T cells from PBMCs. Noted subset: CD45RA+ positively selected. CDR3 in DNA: TGTGCCAGCAGTTTCTGGAGAGGGACTAGCGGGAGTCGGGGAAAAATCTACGAGCAGTACTTC. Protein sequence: CASSFWRGTSGSRGKIYEQYF.